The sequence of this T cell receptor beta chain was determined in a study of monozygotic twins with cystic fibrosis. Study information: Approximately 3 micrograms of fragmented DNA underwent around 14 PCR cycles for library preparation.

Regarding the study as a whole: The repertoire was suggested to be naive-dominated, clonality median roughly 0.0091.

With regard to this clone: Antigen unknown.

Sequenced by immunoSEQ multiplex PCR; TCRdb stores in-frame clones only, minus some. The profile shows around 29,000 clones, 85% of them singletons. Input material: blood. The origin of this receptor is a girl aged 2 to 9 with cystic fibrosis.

The CDR3 nucleotides read TGTGCCAGCAACCTCGGCCGGGAGCTGTTTTTT. Translated, it gives CASNLGRELFF. The V and J genes are TRBV7-9 and TRBJ2-2; D is undetermined. V was cut by 7 bases and J by 9 bases, with 9 bases left in between. This CDR3 region has 11 residues. Germline values: CDR1 SEHNR, CDR2 FQNEAQ (reference sequence).